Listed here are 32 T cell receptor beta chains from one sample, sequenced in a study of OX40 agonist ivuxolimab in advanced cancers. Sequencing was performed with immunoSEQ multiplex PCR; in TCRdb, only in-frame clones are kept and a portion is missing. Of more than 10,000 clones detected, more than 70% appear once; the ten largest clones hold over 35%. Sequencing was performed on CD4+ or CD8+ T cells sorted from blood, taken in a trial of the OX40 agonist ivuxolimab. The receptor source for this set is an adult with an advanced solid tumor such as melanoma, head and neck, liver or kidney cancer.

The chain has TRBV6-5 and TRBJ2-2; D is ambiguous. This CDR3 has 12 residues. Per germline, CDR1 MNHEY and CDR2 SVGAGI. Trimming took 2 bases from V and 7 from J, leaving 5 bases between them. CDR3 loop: CASSYGGGELFF. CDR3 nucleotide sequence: TGTGCCAGCAGTTACGGTGGCGGGGAGCTGTTTTTT.

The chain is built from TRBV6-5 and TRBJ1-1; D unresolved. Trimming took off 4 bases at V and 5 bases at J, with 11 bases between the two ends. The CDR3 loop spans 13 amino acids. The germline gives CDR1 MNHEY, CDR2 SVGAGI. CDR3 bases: TGTGCCAGCAGTTTATGGTTAGGGACTGAAGCTTTCTTT. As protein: CASSLWLGTEAFF.

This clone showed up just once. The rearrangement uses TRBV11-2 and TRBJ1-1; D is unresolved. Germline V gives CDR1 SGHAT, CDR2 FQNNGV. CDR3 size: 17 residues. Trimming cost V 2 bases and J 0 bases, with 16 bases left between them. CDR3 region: CASSLSQHSGVNTEAFF. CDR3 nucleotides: TGTGCCAGCAGCTTAAGCCAACACAGTGGGGTGAACACTGAAGCTTTCTTT.

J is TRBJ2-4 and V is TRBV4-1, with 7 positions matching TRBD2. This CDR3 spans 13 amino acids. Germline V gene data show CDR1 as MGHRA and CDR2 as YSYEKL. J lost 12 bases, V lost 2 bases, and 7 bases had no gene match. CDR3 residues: CASSQPEGRGQYF. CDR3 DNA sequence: TGCGCCAGCAGCCAACCTGAGGGGAGGGGTCAGTACTTC.

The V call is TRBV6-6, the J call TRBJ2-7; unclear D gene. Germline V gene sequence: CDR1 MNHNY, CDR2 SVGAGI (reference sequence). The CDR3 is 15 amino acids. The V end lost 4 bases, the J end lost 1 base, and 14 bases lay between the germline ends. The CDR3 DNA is TGTGCCAGCAGTTGGGGTCTAGAGGCATCCTACGAGCAGTACTTC. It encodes CASSWGLEASYEQYF.

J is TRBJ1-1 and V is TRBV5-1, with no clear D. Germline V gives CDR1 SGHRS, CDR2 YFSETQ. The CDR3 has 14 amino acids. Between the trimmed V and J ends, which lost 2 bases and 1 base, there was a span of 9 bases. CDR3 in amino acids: CASSFEASNTEAFF. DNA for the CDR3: TGCGCCAGCAGCTTCGAGGCCTCGAACACTGAAGCTTTCTTT.

CDR3 sequence (DNA): TGTGCCATCAGTGAGTCGGCGACAGGTTACGAGCAGTACTTC. Translation gives CAISESATGYEQYF. This rearrangement joins TRBV10-3 to TRBJ2-7; D possibly corresponds to TRBD1 (6 bases). CDR1 and CDR2 (germline): ENHRY, SYGVKD. The length of the CDR3 is 14 residues. Trimming took off 0 bases at V and 4 bases at J, with 10 bases between the two ends.

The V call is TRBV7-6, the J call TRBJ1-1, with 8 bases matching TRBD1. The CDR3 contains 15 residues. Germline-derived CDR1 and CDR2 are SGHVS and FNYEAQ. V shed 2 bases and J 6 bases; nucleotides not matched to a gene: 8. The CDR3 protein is CASSLLGQGSPEAFF. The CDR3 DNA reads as TGTGCCAGCAGCTTATTAGGACAGGGCAGCCCTGAAGCTTTCTTT.

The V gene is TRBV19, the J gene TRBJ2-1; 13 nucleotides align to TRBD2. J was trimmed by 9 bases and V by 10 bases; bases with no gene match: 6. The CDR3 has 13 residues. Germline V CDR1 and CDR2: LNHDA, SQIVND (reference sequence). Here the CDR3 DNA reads TGTGCCACCCGGACTAGCGGGAGTCCTGAGCAGTTCTTC. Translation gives CATRTSGSPEQFF.

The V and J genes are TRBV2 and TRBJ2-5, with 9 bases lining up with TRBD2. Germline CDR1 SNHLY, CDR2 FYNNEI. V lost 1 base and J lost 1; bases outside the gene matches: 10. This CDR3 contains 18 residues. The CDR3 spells CASSEGWRGGRSQETQYF. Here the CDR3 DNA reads TGTGCCAGCAGTGAAGGATGGCGGGGGGGCCGGAGCCAAGAGACCCAGTACTTC.

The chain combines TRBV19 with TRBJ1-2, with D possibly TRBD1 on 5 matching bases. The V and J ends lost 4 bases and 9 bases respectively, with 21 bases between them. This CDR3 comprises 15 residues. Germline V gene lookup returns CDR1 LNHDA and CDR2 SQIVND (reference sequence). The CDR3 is CASSTNGALAKRYTF. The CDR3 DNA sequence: TGTGCCAGTAGTACGAACGGGGCCCTAGCCAAACGCTACACCTTC. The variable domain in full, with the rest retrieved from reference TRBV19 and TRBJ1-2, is DGGITQSPKYLFRKEGQNVTLSCEQNLNHDAMYWYRQDPGQGLRLIYYSQIVNDFQKGDIAEGYSVSREKKESFPLTVTSAQKNPTAFYLCASSTNGALAKRYTFGSGTRLTVV.

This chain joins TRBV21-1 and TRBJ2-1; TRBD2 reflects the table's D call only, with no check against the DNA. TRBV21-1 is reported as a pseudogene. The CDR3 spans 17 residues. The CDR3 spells CASSKRSGTSANNEQFF. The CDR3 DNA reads TGTGCCAGCAGCAAGAGATCCGGGACTAGCGCAAACAATGAGCAGTTCTTC.

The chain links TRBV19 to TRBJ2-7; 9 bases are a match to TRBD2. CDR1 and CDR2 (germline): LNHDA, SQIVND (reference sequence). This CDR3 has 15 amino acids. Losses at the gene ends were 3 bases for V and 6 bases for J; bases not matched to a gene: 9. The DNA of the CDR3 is TGTGCCAGTAGTATCGCGGTAGCGGGAGTATTCGAGCAGTACTTC. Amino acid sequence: CASSIAVAGVFEQYF.

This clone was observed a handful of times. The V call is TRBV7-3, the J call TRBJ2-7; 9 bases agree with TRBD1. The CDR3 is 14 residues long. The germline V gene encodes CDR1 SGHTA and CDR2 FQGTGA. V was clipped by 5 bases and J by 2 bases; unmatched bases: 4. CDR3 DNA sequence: TGTGCCAGCAGCCACCGGGACAGGGCCTACGAGCAGTACTTC. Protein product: CASSHRDRAYEQYF.

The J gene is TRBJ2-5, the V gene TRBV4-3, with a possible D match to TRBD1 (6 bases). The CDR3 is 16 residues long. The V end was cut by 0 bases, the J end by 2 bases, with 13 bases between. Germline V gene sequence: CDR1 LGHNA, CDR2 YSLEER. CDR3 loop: CASSQEGTHSQETQYF. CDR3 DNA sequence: TGCGCCAGCAGCCAAGAGGGGACACATTCTCAAGAGACCCAGTACTTC.

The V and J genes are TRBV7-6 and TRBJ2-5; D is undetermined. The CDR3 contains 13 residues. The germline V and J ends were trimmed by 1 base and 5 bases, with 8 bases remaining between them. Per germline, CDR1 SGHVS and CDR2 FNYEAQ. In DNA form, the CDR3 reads TGTGCCAGCAGCTTAGTAGGGATCGAGACCCAGTACTTC. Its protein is CASSLVGIETQYF.

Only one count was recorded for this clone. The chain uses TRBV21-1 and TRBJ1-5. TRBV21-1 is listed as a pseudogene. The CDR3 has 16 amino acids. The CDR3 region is CASSKGRGRGNQPQHF. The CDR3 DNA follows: TGTGCCAGCAGCAAAGGCCGGGGAAGGGGCAATCAGCCCCAGCATTTT.

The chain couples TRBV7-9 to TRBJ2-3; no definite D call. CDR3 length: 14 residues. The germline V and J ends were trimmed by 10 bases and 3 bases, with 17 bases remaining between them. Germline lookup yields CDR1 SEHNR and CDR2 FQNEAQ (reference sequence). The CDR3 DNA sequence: TGTGCCACCTCGCTCTCCATTACGACAGATACGCAGTATTTT. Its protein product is CATSLSITTDTQYF. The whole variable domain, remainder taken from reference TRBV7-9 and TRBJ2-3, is DTGVSQNPRHKITKRGQNVTFRCDPISEHNRLYWYRQTLGQGPEFLTYFQNEAQLEKSRLLSDRFSAERPKGSFSTLEIQRTEQGDSAMYLCATSLSITTDTQYFGPGTRLTVL.

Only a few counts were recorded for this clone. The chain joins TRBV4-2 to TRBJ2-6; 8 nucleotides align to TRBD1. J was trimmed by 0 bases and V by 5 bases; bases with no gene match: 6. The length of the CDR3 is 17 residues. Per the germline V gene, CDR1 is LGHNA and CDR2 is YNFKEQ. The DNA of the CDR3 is TGTGCCAGCAGCGGACAGGGAAGATTCTCTGGGGCCAACGTCCTGACTTTC. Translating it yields CASSGQGRFSGANVLTF.

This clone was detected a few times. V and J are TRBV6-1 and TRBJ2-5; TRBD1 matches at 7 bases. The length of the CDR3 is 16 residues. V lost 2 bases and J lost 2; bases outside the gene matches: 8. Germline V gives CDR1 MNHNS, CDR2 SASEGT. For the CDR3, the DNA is TGTGCCAGCAGTGAACCCGGGACAGAGCTTCAAGAGACCCAGTACTTC. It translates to CASSEPGTELQETQYF.

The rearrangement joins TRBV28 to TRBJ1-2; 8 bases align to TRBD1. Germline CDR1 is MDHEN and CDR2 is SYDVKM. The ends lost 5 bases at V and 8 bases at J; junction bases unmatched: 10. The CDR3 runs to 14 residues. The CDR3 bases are TGTGCCAGCAGTCTCTTGACAGGGGTGATAGGCTACACCTTC. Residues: CASSLLTGVIGYTF.

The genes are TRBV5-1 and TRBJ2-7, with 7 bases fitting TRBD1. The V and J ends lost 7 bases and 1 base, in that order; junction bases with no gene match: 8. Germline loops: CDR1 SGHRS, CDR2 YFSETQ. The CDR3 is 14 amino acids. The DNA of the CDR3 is TGCGCCAGCGCTTGGGGGACAGAGTCCTACGAGCAGTACTTC. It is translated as CASAWGTESYEQYF.

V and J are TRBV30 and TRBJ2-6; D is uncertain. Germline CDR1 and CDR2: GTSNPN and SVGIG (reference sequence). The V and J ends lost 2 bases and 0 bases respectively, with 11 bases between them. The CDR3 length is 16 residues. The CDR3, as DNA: TGTGCCTGGAGTACCGTGGTCGGCTCTGGGGCCAACGTCCTGACTTTC. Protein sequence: CAWSTVVGSGANVLTF.

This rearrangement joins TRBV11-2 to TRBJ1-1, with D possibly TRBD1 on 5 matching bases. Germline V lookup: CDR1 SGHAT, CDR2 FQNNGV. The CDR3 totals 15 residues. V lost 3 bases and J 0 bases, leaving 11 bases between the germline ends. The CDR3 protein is CASSFSTVMNTEAFF. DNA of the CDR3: TGTGCCAGCAGCTTTTCGACAGTTATGAACACTGAAGCTTTCTTT.

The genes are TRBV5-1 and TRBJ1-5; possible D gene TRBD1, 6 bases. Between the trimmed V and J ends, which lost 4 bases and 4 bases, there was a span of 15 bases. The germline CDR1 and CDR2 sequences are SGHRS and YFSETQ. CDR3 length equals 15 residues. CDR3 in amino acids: CASSPQGHKNQPQHF. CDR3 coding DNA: TGCGCCAGCAGCCCCCAGGGACACAAAAATCAGCCCCAGCATTTT.

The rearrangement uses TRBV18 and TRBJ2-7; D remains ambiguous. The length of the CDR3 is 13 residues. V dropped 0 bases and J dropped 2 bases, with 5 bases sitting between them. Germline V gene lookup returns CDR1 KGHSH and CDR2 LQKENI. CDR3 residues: CASSPPSAYEQYF. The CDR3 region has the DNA TGTGCCAGCTCACCACCCAGCGCCTACGAGCAGTACTTC.

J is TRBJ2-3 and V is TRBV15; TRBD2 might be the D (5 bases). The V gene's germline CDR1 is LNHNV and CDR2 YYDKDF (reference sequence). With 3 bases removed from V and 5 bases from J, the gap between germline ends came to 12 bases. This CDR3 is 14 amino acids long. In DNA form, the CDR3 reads TGTGCCACCAGCAGGGTCCTGGAGGAAGATACGCAGTATTTT. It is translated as CATSRVLEEDTQYF. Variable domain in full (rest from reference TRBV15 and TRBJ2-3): DAMVIQNPRYQVTQFGKPVTLSCSQTLNHNVMYWYQQKSSQAPKLLFHYYDKDFNNEADTPDNFQSRRPNTSFCFLDIRSPGLGDTAMYLCATSRVLEEDTQYFGPGTRLTVL.

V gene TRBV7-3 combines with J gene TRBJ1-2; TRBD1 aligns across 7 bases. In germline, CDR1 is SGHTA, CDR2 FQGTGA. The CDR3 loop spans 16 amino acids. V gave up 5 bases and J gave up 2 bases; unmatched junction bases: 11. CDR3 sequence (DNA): TGTGCCAGCAGCCACACCCGGACAGGCACGAACTATGGCTACACCTTC. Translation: CASSHTRTGTNYGYTF.

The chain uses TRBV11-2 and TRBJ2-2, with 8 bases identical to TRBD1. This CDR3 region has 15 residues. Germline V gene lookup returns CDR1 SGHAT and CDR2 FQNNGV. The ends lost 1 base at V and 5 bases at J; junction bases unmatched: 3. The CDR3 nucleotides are TGTGCCAGCAGCTTAGCAGGGGGCGGGACCGGGGAGCTGTTTTTT. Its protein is CASSLAGGGTGELFF.

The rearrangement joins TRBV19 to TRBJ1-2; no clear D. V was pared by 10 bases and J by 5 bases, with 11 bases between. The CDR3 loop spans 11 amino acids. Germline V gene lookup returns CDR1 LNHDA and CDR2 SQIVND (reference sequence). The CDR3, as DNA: TGTGCCACCCACACGGGGTATGGCTACACCTTC. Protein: CATHTGYGYTF.

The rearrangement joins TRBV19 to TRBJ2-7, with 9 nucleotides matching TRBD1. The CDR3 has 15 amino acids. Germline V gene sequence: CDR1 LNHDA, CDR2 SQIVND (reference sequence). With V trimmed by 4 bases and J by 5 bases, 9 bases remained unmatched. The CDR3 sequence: CASSTIRDRVHEQYF. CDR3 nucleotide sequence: TGTGCCAGTAGTACGATTCGGGACAGGGTCCACGAGCAGTACTTC.

CDR3 loop: CASSLVDGFQETQYF. CDR3 in DNA: TGTGCCAGCAGCTTGGTAGACGGTTTCCAAGAGACCCAGTACTTC. The chain combines TRBV7-9 with TRBJ2-5; D is unclear. Germline V gene data show CDR1 as SEHNR and CDR2 as FQNEAQ (reference sequence). CDR3 length: 15 residues. Trimming stripped 3 bases from V and 1 base from J, with 12 bases between.